This T cell receptor (beta chain) stems from a study of cytomegalovirus exposure and HLA in healthy donors. PCR involved 60 Vbeta and 13 Jbeta primers. Some clones are missing from TCRdb's copy, which holds only in-frame ones; the method was immunoSEQ multiplex PCR. The data contain about 180,000 clones, 80% to 90% of them singletons. To note about this clone: Its antigen is unknown.

Overall study findings and caveats: The classifier, whose performance was assessed in both the original and validation cohorts, reportedly diagnosed cytomegalovirus status with high specificity and sensitivity.

The sequenced sample consisted of PBMCs. This TCR came from a woman under 30 in good health and CMV-seropositive.

CDR3 bases: TGCGCCAGCAGCTTGGCCGGATTTACAGGCTCTGGAAACACCATATATTTT. This translates into CASSLAGFTGSGNTIYF. The chain joins TRBV5-1 to TRBJ1-3; D is possibly TRBD1 (5 bases). The germline CDR1 and CDR2 sequences are SGHRS and YFSETQ. V was shortened by 0 bases and J by 0 bases, with 13 bases between the two germline ends. This CDR3 is built from 17 residues.